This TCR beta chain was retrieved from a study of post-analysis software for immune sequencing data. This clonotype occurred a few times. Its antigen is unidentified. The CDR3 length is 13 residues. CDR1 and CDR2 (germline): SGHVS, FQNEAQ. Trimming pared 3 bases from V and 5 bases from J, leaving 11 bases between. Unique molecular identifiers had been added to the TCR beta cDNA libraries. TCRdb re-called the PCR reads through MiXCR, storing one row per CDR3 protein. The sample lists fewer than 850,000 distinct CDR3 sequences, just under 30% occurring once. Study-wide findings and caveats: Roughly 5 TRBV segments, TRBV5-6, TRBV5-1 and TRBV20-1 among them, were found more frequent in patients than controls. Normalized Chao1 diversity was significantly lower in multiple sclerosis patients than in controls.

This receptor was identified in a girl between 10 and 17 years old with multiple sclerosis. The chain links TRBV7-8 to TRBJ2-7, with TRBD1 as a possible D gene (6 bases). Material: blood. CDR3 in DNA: TGTGCCAGCAGCTTGAGGGGGATAGACGAGCAGTACTTC. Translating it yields CASSLRGIDEQYF.